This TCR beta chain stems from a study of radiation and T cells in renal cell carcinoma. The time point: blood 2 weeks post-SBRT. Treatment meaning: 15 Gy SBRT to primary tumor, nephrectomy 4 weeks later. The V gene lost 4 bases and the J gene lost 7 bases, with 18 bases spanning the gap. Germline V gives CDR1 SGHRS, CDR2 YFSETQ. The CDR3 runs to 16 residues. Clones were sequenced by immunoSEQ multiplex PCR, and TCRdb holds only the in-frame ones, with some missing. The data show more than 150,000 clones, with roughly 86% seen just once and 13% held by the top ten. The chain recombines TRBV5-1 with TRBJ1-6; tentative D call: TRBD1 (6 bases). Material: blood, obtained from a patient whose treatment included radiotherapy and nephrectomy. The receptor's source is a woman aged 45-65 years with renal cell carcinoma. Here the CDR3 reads CASSPTGQTPNSPLHF. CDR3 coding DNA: TGCGCCAGCAGCCCGACCGGACAGACCCCAAATTCACCCCTCCACTTT. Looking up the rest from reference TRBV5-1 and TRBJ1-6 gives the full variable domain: KAGVTQTPRYLIKTRGQQVTLSCSPISGHRSVSWYQQTPGQGLQFLFEYFSETQRNKGNFPGRFSGRQFSNSRSEMNVSTLELGDSALYLCASSPTGQTPNSPLHFGNGTRLTVT.